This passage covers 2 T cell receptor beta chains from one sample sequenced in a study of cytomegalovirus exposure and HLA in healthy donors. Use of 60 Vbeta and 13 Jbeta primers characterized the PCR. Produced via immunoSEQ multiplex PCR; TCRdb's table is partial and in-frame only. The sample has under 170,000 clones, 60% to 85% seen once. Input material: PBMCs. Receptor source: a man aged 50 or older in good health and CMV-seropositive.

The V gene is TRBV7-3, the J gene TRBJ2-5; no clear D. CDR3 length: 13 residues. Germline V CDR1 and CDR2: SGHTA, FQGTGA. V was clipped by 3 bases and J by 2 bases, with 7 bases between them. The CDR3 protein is CASSFAVQETQYF. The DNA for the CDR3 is TGTGCCAGCAGCTTTGCGGTACAAGAGACCCAGTACTTC.

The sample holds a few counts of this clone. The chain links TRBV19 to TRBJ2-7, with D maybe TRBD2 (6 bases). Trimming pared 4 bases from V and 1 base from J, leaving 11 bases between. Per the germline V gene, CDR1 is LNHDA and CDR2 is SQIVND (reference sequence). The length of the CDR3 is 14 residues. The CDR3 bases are TGTGCCAGTAGTACGACTAGTGTTTCCTACGAGCAGTACTTC. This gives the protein CASSTTSVSYEQYF.